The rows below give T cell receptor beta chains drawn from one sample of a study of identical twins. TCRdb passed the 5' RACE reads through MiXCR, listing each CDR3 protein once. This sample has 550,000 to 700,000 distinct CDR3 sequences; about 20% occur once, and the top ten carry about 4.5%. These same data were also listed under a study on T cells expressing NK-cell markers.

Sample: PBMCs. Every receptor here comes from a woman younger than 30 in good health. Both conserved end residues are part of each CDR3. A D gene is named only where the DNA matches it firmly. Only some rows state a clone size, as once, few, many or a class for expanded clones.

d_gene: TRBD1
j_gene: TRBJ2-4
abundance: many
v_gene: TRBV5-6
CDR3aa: CASSMGQGASIQYF
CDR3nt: TGTGCCAGCAGCATGGGACAGGGGGCTAGCATTCAGTACTTC

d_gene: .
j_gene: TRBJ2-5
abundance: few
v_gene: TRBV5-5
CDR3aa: CASSSGVPNLQEETQYF
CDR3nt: TGTGCCAGCAGCTCGGGAGTGCCGAACCTTCAAGAAGAGACCCAGTACTTC

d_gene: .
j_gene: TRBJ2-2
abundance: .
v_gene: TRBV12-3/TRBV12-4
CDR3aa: CASTNPEMNTGELFF
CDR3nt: TGTGCCAGCACCAACCCGGAAATGAACACCGGGGAGCTGTTTTTT

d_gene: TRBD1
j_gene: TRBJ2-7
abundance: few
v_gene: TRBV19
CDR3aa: CASSIGWTGTSYEQYF
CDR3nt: TGTGCCAGTAGTATAGGATGGACAGGGACTTCCTACGAGCAGTACTTC

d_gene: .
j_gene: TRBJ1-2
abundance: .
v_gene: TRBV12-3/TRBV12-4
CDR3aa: CASSLGFVGYTF
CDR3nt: TGTGCCAGCAGTTTAGGGTTCGTTGGCTACACCTTC

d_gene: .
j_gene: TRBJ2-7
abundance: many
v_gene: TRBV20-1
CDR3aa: CSASPDYEQYF
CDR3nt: TGCAGTGCTAGCCCGGACTACGAGCAGTACTTC

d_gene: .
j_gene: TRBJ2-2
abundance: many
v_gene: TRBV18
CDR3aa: CASSPPLGTGELFF
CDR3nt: TGTGCCAGCTCACCACCGTTGGGAACCGGGGAGCTGTTTTTT

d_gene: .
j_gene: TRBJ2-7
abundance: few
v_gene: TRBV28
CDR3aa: CASTKRTGYYEQYF
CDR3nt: TGTGCCAGCACCAAGCGGACGGGATACTACGAGCAGTACTTC

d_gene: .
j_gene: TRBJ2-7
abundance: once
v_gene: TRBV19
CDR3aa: CASSIAQGSEQYF
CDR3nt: TGTGCCAGTAGTATAGCTCAGGGTAGCGAGCAGTACTTC

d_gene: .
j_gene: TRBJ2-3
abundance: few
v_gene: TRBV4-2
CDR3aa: CASSQGTSTDTQYF
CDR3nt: TGTGCCAGCAGCCAGGGAACTAGCACAGATACGCAGTATTTT